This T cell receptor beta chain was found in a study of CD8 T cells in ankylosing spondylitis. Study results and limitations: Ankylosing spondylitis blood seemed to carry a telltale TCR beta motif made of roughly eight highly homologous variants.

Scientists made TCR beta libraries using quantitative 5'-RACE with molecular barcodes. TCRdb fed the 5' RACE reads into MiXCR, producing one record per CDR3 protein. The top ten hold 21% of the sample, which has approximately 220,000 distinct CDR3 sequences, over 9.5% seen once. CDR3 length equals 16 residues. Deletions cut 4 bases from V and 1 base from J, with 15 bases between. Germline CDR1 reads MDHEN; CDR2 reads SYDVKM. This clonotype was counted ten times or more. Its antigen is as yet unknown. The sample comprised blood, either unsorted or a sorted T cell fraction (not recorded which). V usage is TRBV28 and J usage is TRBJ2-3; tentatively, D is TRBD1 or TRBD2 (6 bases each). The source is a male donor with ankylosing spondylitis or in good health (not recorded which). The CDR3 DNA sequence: TGTGCCAGCAGTTCGCCTGAGGGGGGAGGCACAGATACGCAGTATTTT. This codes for CASSSPEGGGTDTQYF.